Shown below are 21 T cell receptor beta chains from a single sample sequenced in a study of T cells in Graves' hyperthyroidism and ophthalmopathy. The investigators amplified TCR beta CDR3 regions from RNA transcripts. The HTBI primer set served for first-round RT-PCR of the TCR CDR3. TCRdb re-called the multiplex PCR reads with MiXCR, one entry per CDR3 protein. The table has around 800,000 distinct CDR3 sequences, roughly 40% seen once; the top ten hold approximately 8.7%. The source material was blood. These receptors all come from a man younger than 30 with Graves' hyperthyroidism.

This clonotype was seen only a few times. This rearrangement joins TRBV12-3 or TRBV12-4 to TRBJ2-7; TRBD1 matches at 9 bases. V shed 8 bases, J shed 3 bases, and the junction held 11 bases outside the gene matches. The CDR3 runs 15 residues. In nucleotides, the CDR3 is TGTGCCAGCCGCTCCGGGACAGGGTGGATCTACGAGCAGTACTTC. It codes for CASRSGTGWIYEQYF.

CDR3 region: CASSFRSGSSDEQYF. DNA of the CDR3: TGTGCCAGCAGCTTCCGAAGCGGGAGTTCCGACGAGCAGTACTTC. This chain uses TRBV7-2 with TRBJ2-7, with 8 bases that match TRBD2. The V gene's germline CDR1 is SGHTA and CDR2 FQGNSA. The CDR3 extends over 15 amino acids. V gave up 3 bases and J gave up 5 bases; unmatched junction bases: 9.

The gene calls are TRBV4-2 and TRBJ2-7, with D perhaps matching TRBD1 or TRBD2 (6 bases each). Germline CDR1 and CDR2: LGHNA and YNFKEQ. This CDR3 is built from 14 residues. V lost 2 bases to trimming and J lost 6 bases, with 14 bases between them. CDR3: CASSQSEGEAEQYF. CDR3 DNA sequence: TGTGCCAGCAGCCAAAGCGAGGGGGAGGCCGAGCAGTACTTC.

The genes are TRBV7-9 and TRBJ2-5, with 7 bases aligning to TRBD2. This CDR3 region has 15 residues. Per the germline V gene, CDR1 is SEHNR and CDR2 is FQNEAQ (reference sequence). J was trimmed by 3 bases and V by 6 bases; bases with no gene match: 10. CDR3 residues: CASRESGTSEETQYF. Here the CDR3 DNA reads TGTGCCAGCAGAGAAAGCGGGACTTCCGAAGAGACCCAGTACTTC.

This clonotype was counted at least ten times. V and J are TRBV29-1 and TRBJ1-1; D is ambiguous. Trimming took 6 bases from V and 1 from J, leaving 12 bases between them. CDR1 is SQVTM, CDR2 ANQGSEA, per germline. The CDR3 has 13 residues. CDR3 residues: CSVPLSRNTEAFF. The CDR3 region has the DNA TGCAGCGTCCCCTTGAGCCGGAACACTGAAGCTTTCTTT.

This clonotype was recorded many times. The J gene is TRBJ1-1, the V gene TRBV20-1; no definite D call. The germline gives CDR1 DFQATT, CDR2 SNEGSKA (reference sequence). The V gene lost 0 bases and the J gene lost 6 bases, with 5 bases spanning the gap. This CDR3 region has 11 residues. In nucleotides, the CDR3 is TGCAGTGCTAGAGACTTCCCTGAAGCTTTCTTT. This gives the protein CSARDFPEAFF.

This sequence joins TRBV7-9 and TRBJ2-2; 10 bases map to TRBD2. The end of the DNA fits TRBJ2-3 better, so the J call may be wrong. Germline CDR1 reads SEHNR; CDR2 reads FQNEAQ (reference sequence). CDR3 size: 17 residues. The CDR3 bases are TGTGCCAGCAGCAGGGCGGACAGCGGGGGGGCCTTAGATACGCAGTATTTT. Protein sequence: CASSRADSGGALDTQYF.

The chain is built from TRBV15 and TRBJ1-1, with no clear D. Germline lookup yields CDR1 LNHNV and CDR2 YYDKDF (reference sequence). The CDR3 covers 15 residues. V dropped 6 bases and J dropped 1 base, with 15 bases sitting between them. Written as DNA, the CDR3 is TGTGCCACCAGAGATGGCAGGCTCACGAACACTGAAGCTTTCTTT. Translated, it gives CATRDGRLTNTEAFF.

The CDR3 nucleotides are TGTGCCAGCAGCCCGAACAGAGCGAACACCGGGGAGCTGTTTTTT. The encoded protein is CASSPNRANTGELFF. The chain recombines TRBV11-2 with TRBJ2-2; the D is unclear. This CDR3 region has 15 residues. The V end was cut by 5 bases, the J end by 0 bases, with 10 bases between. From germline, CDR1 is SGHAT and CDR2 FQNNGV. Looking up the rest from reference TRBV11-2 and TRBJ2-2 gives the full variable domain: EAGVAQSPRYKIIEKRQSVAFWCNPISGHATLYWYQQILGQGPKLLIQFQNNGVVDDSQLPKDRFSAERLKGVDSTLKIQPAKLEDSAVYLCASSPNRANTGELFFGEGSRLTVL.

Remarks on this clonotype: A read error is possible here, since a much larger clone lies one base away. J is TRBJ2-5 and V is TRBV29-1; D possibly corresponds to TRBD2 (6 bases). The V and J ends lost 0 bases and 7 bases respectively, with 18 bases between them. The CDR3 runs to 15 residues. CDR1 is SQVTM, CDR2 ANQGSEA, per germline. CDR3 nucleotides: TGCAGCGTTGAAGATGGACTAAGGGGAGGAGGGACCCAGTACTTC. Its protein product is CSVEDGLRGGGTQYF.

This clonotype has at least ten counts. This chain joins TRBV25-1 and TRBJ1-5; TRBD1 aligns across 7 bases. Germline CDR1 is MGHDK and CDR2 is SYGVNS. The trim removed 2 bases at V and 3 bases at J, leaving 7 bases unmatched. This CDR3 has 16 residues. For the CDR3, the DNA is TGTGCCAGCAGTGAAAGCAGGGGGGGTTTCAATCAGCCCCAGCATTTT. Translation gives CASSESRGGFNQPQHF.

This chain's CDR3 is CASSAGTGTGSYEQYF. The CDR3 coding sequence is TGTGCCAGCAGCGCCGGGACCGGGACAGGCTCCTACGAGCAGTACTTC. V and J are TRBV9 and TRBJ2-7; 8 nucleotides line up with TRBD1. There are 16 residues in the CDR3. Germline loops: CDR1 SGDLS, CDR2 YYNGEE. V dropped 3 bases and J dropped 0; count of bases not matched to a gene: 8. Using reference TRBV9 and TRBJ2-7 for the parts outside the CDR3, the full variable domain is DSGVTQTPKHLITATGQRVTLRCSPRSGDLSVYWYQQSLDQGLQFLIQYYNGEERAKGNILERFSAQQFPDLHSELNLSSLELGDSALYFCASSAGTGTGSYEQYFGPGTRLTVT.

With regard to this clonotype: One base away lies a much larger clone, so this may be a sequencing read error. The chain carries TRBV5-4 and TRBJ1-1; the match to TRBD1 covers 8 bases. Per germline, CDR1 SGHNT and CDR2 YYREEE (reference sequence). Trimming at V came to 3 bases and at J to 3 bases, leaving 4 bases not matched to a gene. This CDR3 spans 14 amino acids. The CDR3 DNA reads as TGTGCCAGCAGCTCGACAGGGGTGGACACTGAAGCTTTCTTT. Amino acids: CASSSTGVDTEAFF.

The chain is built from TRBV20-1 and TRBJ2-7; TRBD1 matches at 8 bases. Trimming cost V 6 bases and J 1 base; bases outside gene matches: 5. There are 13 residues in the CDR3. CDR1 is DFQATT, CDR2 SNEGSKA, per germline (reference sequence). The CDR3 loop reads CSAPRDRSYEQYF. CDR3 nucleotide sequence: TGCAGTGCGCCCCGGGACAGGTCCTACGAGCAGTACTTC.

About this clonotype: A read error is possible here, since a much larger clone lies one base away. In this CDR3 the conserved last residue, phenylalanine or tryptophan, is missing, so a read error is likely. The chain has TRBV19 and TRBJ1-5; D remains ambiguous. This CDR3 region has 14 residues. Trimming removed 6 bases from V and 6 bases from J, with 15 bases in between. The germline gives CDR1 LNHDA, CDR2 SQIVND (reference sequence). This CDR3 is CASRLEGTAQPQHL. The CDR3 DNA sequence: TGTGCCAGTAGATTGGAGGGTACTGCTCAGCCCCAGCATCTT.

This clonotype was seen a handful of times. The genes are TRBV5-1 and TRBJ2-2; D call uncertain. The V gene lost 4 bases and the J gene lost 4 bases, with 11 bases spanning the gap. The CDR3 runs to 14 residues. The V gene's germline CDR1 is SGHRS and CDR2 YFSETQ. The DNA for the CDR3 is TGCGCCAGCAGCCCCTGGGTGGCCACCGGGGAGCTGTTTTTT. It yields the protein CASSPWVATGELFF.

This clonotype was observed a handful of times. The V gene is TRBV20-1, the J gene TRBJ1-3, with 7 bases identical to TRBD1. The CDR3 is 13 residues long. Losses at the gene ends were 2 bases for V and 2 bases for J; bases not matched to a gene: 0. Per the germline V gene, CDR1 is DFQATT and CDR2 is SNEGSKA (reference sequence). CDR3 protein: CSARTGAGNTIYF. Here the CDR3 DNA reads TGCAGTGCTAGAACAGGGGCTGGAAACACCATATATTTT.

The J gene is TRBJ1-3, the V gene TRBV7-2; D call uncertain. Looked up from germline, CDR1 is SGHTA and CDR2 is FQGNSA. Trimming stripped 7 bases from V and 0 bases from J, with 13 bases between. CDR3 length equals 15 residues. The CDR3 sequence is CASTENGFSGNTIYF. CDR3 nucleotide sequence: TGTGCCAGCACTGAAAACGGATTCTCTGGAAACACCATATATTTT.

This clonotype was seen ten or more times. The CDR3 here is CSVGGSGRAGNTGELFF. The CDR3, as DNA: TGCAGCGTTGGAGGTAGCGGGAGGGCCGGGAACACCGGGGAGCTGTTTTTT. The V call is TRBV29-1, the J call TRBJ2-2; 11 bases are a match to TRBD2. Germline trimming cut 4 bases from V and 1 base from J; bases unmatched to any gene: 8. The CDR3 extends over 17 amino acids. Germline-derived CDR1 and CDR2 are SQVTM and ANQGSEA.

As for this clonotype: A read error may be the cause here, since a much bigger clone is one base away. The V gene is TRBV7-9, the J gene TRBJ1-2, with 11 nucleotides matching TRBD1. This CDR3 is 14 amino acids long. Germline V gene lookup returns CDR1 SEHNR and CDR2 FQNEAQ (reference sequence). In DNA form, the CDR3 reads TGTGCCGGCAGCCCGTCCGGGACAGGGGGAGGCTACACCTTC. Translation gives CAGSPSGTGGGYTF.

The sample holds many counts of this clonotype. The rearrangement links TRBV5-5 to TRBJ1-1; unclear D gene. Germline loops: CDR1 SGHKS, CDR2 YYEKEE (reference sequence). Trimming removed 1 base from V and 4 bases from J, with 5 bases in between. This CDR3 spans 12 amino acids. CDR3 sequence reads: CASSLYSTEAFF. The DNA of the CDR3 is TGTGCCAGCAGCTTGTATAGCACTGAAGCTTTCTTT.